This T cell receptor beta chain is from a study of T cell responses to AZD1222 COVID-19 vaccine. Findings and caveats of the study: Researchers took repertoire samples only after the peak T cell response had come. There were mostly white British donors and more females than males, and clonal diversity was possibly underestimated. Elevations in Spike-specific TCR breadth and depth followed administration of two AZD1222 doses.

This clone was detected only once. The antigen remains undetermined. Looked up from germline, CDR1 is SGHTS and CDR2 is YDEGEE. Deletions cut 5 bases from V and 3 bases from J, with 15 bases between. The CDR3 totals 16 residues. TCRdb keeps only in-frame clones here, not all; method: immunoSEQ multiplex PCR. The repertoire holds nearly 95,000 clones, with 80% to 90% as singletons. The study pooled second doses at about 4 or about 12 weeks. Source: peripheral blood, taken 28 days after the second AZD1222 dose. The chain combines TRBV5-8 with TRBJ1-6; D perhaps matches TRBD1 (5 bases). The TCR comes from an adult who received the AZD1222 COVID-19 vaccine. The CDR3 DNA follows: TGTGCCAGCAGTTTGCGGGGGGTTTACTATAATTCACCCCTCCACTTT. Its protein product is CASSLRGVYYNSPLHF.